This T cell receptor (beta chain) is from a study of blood T cells in healthy people across ages. General study points: Long-lived donors had more naive CD4+ cells and higher diversity than aged donors.

This clonotype came up once. Its cognate antigen is unknown. Peripheral blood was drawn, roughly 10 milliliters per donor. The CDR3 consists of 14 residues. Per the germline V gene, CDR1 is SGHRS and CDR2 is YFSETQ. V shed 0 bases and J shed 1 base, with 8 bases lying between them. A second PCR of about 6 to 12 cycles used a sample-barcoded 5' primer and a J-beta primer mix. TCRdb reprocessed the 5' RACE reads with MiXCR, giving one entry per CDR3 protein. The sample holds hundreds of thousands of distinct CDR3 sequences, 20% to 30% seen once. The sample was also reused in another study, on T cells of mothers and their children.

The sample consisted of blood. This TCR was sampled from a boy aged 5-17 years in good health. V usage is TRBV5-1 and J usage is TRBJ2-7; the D gene is possibly TRBD1 (6 bases). The CDR3 spells CASSLGDKSYEQYF. CDR3 in DNA: TGCGCCAGCAGCTTGGGGGACAAGTCCTACGAGCAGTACTTC.